This T cell receptor (beta chain) was found in a study of blood T cell repertoires in COVID-19 (dated by TCRdb to 2019 to 2021). As for the study more broadly: Samples from collaborators originated in the United States, Italy and Spain and spanned both the acute and convalescent phases of COVID-19. The prospective study material was composed of cDNA or gDNA derived from T cells, B-cell-depleted T cells, or PBMCs. Deeply sampled blood TCRbeta repertoires from subjects exposed to, actively infected with, or recovered from COVID-19 were included in the dataset. The repertoires were made available in a free public database intended to serve as a resource for research on the immune response to SARS-CoV-2. The samples were drawn from the first 160 participants of the ongoing ImmuneRACE study and from over 950 subjects provided by 6 global collaborators. Nearly every sample came with metadata listing a de-identified subject ID, COVID-19 status, age in years and sex. HLA class I and class II types, where available, came from metadata supplied by the sample provider rather than from assay-based typing.

Of note for this clone: Its specific antigen is unknown. Within one base of it there is no much larger clone, and no base qualities were kept.

Summary of the overall study and its limitations: Clinical and demographic metadata were provided uncurated, with the amount varying by source and participant.

Collaborating institutions collected whole blood in K2EDTA tubes following their own protocols. For TCRbeta analysis, collaborators shipped samples as frozen whole blood, isolated PBMCs, or DNA extracted from either of those sample types. The cysteine opens and the phenylalanine closes a CDR3 of 15 amino acids. This entry keeps only the CDR3 DNA: 45 bases, framed from base 1. Trimming takes 6 bases from V and 0 bases from J, and the germline ends sit 13 bases apart. CDR1 LNHDA and CDR2 SQIVND are derived from the germline V gene (reference sequence). The immunoSEQ Assay, a bias-controlled multiplex PCR, was used to amplify TCRbeta CDR3 regions from genomic DNA. The original methods were these. Nucleated cell counts per sample were estimated from amplification of reference gene primers within the assay. Sequence reads were collapsed and filtered to measure the absolute abundance of every unique TCRbeta CDR3 rearrangement. For each sample, productive Simpson clonality was calculated by taking the square root of Simpson's diversity index across productive rearrangements. Drawn from immuneACCESS, this table holds only the in-frame rearrangements with V and J called that TCRdb kept. Clones are partly lost; checked studies trace under half to an unresolved V gene and leave the rest unexplained. V, J and clone size derive from that table, while D and trimming were established from the DNA sequence. Within this sample are more than 85,000 clones, with 82% of them counted one time only. The ten largest clones take up under 20% of the sample.

The sample consisted of peripheral blood. The receptor's source is a man older than 75 with acute or convalescent COVID-19. The rearrangement combines TRBV19 with TRBJ2-3; no D gene is confidently identified. The DNA sequence reads TGTGCCAGTAGACTGATCCACGGTAGCACAGATACGCAGTATTTT. It encodes CASRLIHGSTDTQYF.